The T cell receptor (beta chain) described here comes from a study of T cells in Graves' hyperthyroidism and ophthalmopathy. Germline V gene data show CDR1 as MDHEN and CDR2 as SYDVKM. This CDR3 has 13 amino acids. V was trimmed by 1 base and J by 11 bases, leaving 14 bases between them. This clonotype was detected ten times or more. Amplification of TCR beta CDR3 regions used RNA as the template. The study used the HTBI primer set for a first-round RT-PCR of the TCR CDR3. TCRdb reprocessed the multiplex PCR reads via MiXCR and lists one record per CDR3 protein. The sample holds around 250,000 distinct CDR3 sequences, approximately 23% seen once. Clinical symptoms, serum thyroxine and TRAb, thyroid ultrasound and orbital computed tomography were used for the diagnoses.

The sequencing input was blood. This receptor was taken from a woman in her thirties or forties with Graves' ophthalmopathy. This chain uses TRBV28 with TRBJ1-1; tentatively, D is TRBD1 (5 bases). This chain's CDR3 is CASSLSQVLGAFF. The CDR3 DNA sequence: TGTGCCAGCAGTTTATCACAGGTTCTTGGCGCTTTCTTT.